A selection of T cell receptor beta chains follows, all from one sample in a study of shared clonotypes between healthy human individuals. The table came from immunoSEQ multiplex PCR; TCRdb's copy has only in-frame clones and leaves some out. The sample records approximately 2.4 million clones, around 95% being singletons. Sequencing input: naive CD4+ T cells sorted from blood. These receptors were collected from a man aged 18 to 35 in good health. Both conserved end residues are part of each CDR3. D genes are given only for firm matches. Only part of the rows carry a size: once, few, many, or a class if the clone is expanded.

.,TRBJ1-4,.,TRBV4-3,CASSQDWQVGTNEKLFF,TGCGCCAGCAGCCAAGATTGGCAGGTGGGGACTAATGAAAAACTGTTTTTT
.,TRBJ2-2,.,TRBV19,CASSSVLGVTGELFF,TGTGCCAGTAGCAGTGTTCTCGGCGTCACCGGGGAGCTGTTTTTT
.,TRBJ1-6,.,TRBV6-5,CASSYSGLSYNSPLHF,TGTGCCAGCAGTTATTCGGGGTTGTCCTATAATTCACCCCTCCACTTT
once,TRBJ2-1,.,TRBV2,CASSLAGTALSSYNEQFF,TGTGCCAGCAGTCTGGCGGGCACAGCGCTTAGCTCCTACAATGAGCAGTTCTTC
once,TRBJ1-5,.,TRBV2,CASMTGLNQPQHF,TGTGCCAGCATGACGGGACTCAATCAGCCCCAGCATTTT
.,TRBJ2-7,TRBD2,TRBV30,CAWSGLAGVSYEQYF,TGTGCCTGGAGTGGACTAGCGGGAGTCTCCTACGAGCAGTACTTC
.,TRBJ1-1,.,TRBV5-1,CASTLDRTNTEAFF,TGCGCCAGCACCCTTGACAGGACGAACACTGAAGCTTTCTTT
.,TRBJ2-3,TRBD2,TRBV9,CASSVFMGGGTDTQYF,TGTGCCAGCAGCGTATTTATGGGGGGGGGCACAGATACGCAGTATTTT
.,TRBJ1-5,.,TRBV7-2,CASSLQSSNQPQHF,TGTGCCAGCAGCTTACAGTCTAGCAATCAGCCCCAGCATTTT
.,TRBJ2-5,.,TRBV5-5,CASSLELQVQETQYF,TGTGCCAGCAGCTTGGAACTTCAGGTCCAAGAGACCCAGTACTTC
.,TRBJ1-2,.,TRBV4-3,CASSQELPLNYGYTF,TGCGCCAGCAGCCAAGAGCTCCCCCTCAACTATGGCTACACCTTC
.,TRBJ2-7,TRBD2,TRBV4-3,CASSQESGREQYF,TGCGCCAGCAGCCAAGAGAGCGGGAGAGAGCAGTACTTC
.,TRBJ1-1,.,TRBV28,CASSLNSLREAFF,TGTGCCAGCAGCTTAAACAGTTTGAGAGAAGCTTTCTTT
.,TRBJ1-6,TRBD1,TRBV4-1,CASSQDGDRASPLHF,TGCGCCAGCAGCCAAGATGGGGACAGGGCTTCACCCCTCCACTTT
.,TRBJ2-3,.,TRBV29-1,CSVDLSTDTQYF,TGCAGCGTTGACCTTAGCACAGATACGCAGTATTTT
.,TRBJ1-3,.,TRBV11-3,CASSLGPSGNTIYF,TGTGCCAGCAGCTTAGGGCCTTCTGGAAACACCATATATTTT
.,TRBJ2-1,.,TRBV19,CASSIGLYNEQFF,TGTGCCAGTAGTATCGGTCTGTACAATGAGCAGTTCTTC
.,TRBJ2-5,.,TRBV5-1,CASSLGTRAETQYF,TGCGCCAGCAGCTTGGGGACAAGGGCGGAGACCCAGTACTTC
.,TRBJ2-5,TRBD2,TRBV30,CAWCSGGGQETQYF,TGTGCCTGGTGTAGCGGGGGGGGCCAAGAGACCCAGTACTTC
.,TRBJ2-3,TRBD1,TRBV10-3,CAIRPGQGIDTQYF,TGTGCCATCAGGCCGGGACAGGGGATAGATACGCAGTATTTT
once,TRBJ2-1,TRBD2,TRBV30,CAYGGASGSTRTDEQFF,TGTGCCTACGGGGGGGCTAGCGGGTCCACCCGAACGGATGAGCAGTTCTTC
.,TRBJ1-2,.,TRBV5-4,CASSFDRRDGYTF,TGTGCCAGCAGCTTCGACAGGAGGGATGGCTACACCTTC
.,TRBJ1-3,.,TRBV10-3,CAISESAQLGNTIYF,TGTGCCATCAGTGAGTCGGCCCAGCTGGGAAACACCATATATTTT
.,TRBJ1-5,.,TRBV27,CASSSGAQPQHF,TGTGCCAGCAGTTCCGGGGCTCAGCCCCAGCATTTT
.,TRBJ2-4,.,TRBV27,CASKGQKNIQYF,TGTGCCAGCAAAGGACAGAAAAACATTCAGTACTTC
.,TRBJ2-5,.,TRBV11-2,CASSLRSGLQETQYF,TGTGCCAGCAGCTTACGGTCGGGGCTACAAGAGACCCAGTACTTC
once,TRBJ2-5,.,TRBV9,CASSVQGAETQYF,TGTGCCAGCAGCGTACAGGGCGCGGAGACCCAGTACTTC
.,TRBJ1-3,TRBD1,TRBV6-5,CASSFGQGAGNTIYF,TGTGCCAGCAGTTTCGGACAGGGGGCTGGAAACACCATATATTTT
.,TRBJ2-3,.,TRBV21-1,CASSKKAGPEDTQYF,TGTGCCAGCAGCAAGAAGGCAGGGCCCGAAGATACGCAGTATTTT
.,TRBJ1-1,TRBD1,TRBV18,CASSPGQANTEAFF,TGTGCCAGCTCACCCGGACAGGCGAACACTGAAGCTTTCTTT
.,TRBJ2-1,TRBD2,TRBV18,CASSPPSASGSNEQFF,TGTGCCAGCTCACCACCGAGCGCTAGCGGGAGCAATGAGCAGTTCTTC
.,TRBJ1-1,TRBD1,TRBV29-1,CSVEPGQAEAFF,TGCAGCGTTGAACCAGGACAGGCTGAAGCTTTCTTT
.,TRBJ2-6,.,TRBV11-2,CASRPVGANVLTF,TGTGCCAGCAGACCAGTCGGGGCCAACGTCCTGACTTTC
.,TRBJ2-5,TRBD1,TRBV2,CASSEAGTGQETQYF,TGTGCCAGCAGTGAAGCGGGGACAGGACAAGAGACCCAGTACTTC
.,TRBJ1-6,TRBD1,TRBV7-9,CASSRDRVDSPLHF,TGTGCCAGCAGCCGGGACAGGGTGGATTCACCCCTCCACTTT
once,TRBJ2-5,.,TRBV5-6,CASTPGGFQETQYF,TGTGCCAGCACCCCTGGGGGGTTTCAGGAGACCCAGTACTTC
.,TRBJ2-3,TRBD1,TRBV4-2,CASSQGDRAGTDTQYF,TGTGCCAGCAGCCAAGGGGACAGAGCGGGCACAGATACGCAGTATTTT
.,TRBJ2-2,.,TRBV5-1,CASSLKANTGELFF,TGCGCCAGCAGCTTGAAAGCGAACACCGGGGAGCTGTTTTTT
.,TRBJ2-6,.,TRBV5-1,CASSLGSSGANVLTF,TGCGCCAGCAGCTTGGGCTCCTCTGGGGCCAACGTCCTGACTTTC
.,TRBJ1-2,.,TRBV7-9,CASSPRGGGVQRGTF,TGTGCCAGCAGCCCCCGAGGAGGGGGTGTTCAGAGGGGCACCTTC
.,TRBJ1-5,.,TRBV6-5,CASSRRREDQPQHF,TGTGCCAGCAGCCGTAGGAGGGAAGATCAGCCCCAGCATTTT
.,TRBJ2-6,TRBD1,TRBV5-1,CASSPGQEANVLTF,TGCGCCAGCAGCCCCGGACAGGAAGCCAACGTCCTGACTTTC
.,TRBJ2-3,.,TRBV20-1,CSALPGDTQYF,TGCAGTGCCCTCCCTGGGGATACGCAGTATTTT
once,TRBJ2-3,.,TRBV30,CAWTYFGVGTDTQYF,TGTGCCTGGACCTACTTTGGTGTGGGCACAGATACGCAGTATTTT
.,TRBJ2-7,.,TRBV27,CASSLGQTSSYEQYF,TGTGCCAGCAGTTTAGGGCAGACGAGCTCCTACGAGCAGTACTTC
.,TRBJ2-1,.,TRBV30,CAHSSGIGPSSYNEQFF,TGTGCGCACAGCTCCGGAATAGGGCCCTCCTCCTACAATGAGCAGTTCTTC
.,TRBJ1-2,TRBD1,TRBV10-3,CATWTGLGGYTF,TGTGCCACCTGGACAGGACTGGGTGGCTACACCTTC
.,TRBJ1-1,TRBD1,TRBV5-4,CASSDGTVNTEAFF,TGTGCCAGCAGCGACGGGACAGTGAACACTGAAGCTTTCTTT
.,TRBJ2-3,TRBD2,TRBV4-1,CASSQDRPTGTSGIDTQYF,TGCGCCAGCAGCCAAGATAGACCGACCGGGACTAGCGGGATAGATACGCAGTATTTT
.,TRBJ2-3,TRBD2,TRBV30,CAWNAGGPDTQYF,TGTGCCTGGAATGCGGGGGGGCCCGATACGCAGTATTTT
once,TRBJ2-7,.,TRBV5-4,CASSMDGQRSYEQYF,TGTGCCAGCAGCATGGACGGCCAACGATCCTACGAGCAGTACTTC
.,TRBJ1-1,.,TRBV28,CASTTMNTEAFF,TGTGCCAGCACTACCATGAACACTGAAGCTTTCTTT
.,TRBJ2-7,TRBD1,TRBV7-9,CASSQDRAYEQYF,TGTGCCAGCAGCCAGGACAGGGCCTACGAGCAGTACTTC